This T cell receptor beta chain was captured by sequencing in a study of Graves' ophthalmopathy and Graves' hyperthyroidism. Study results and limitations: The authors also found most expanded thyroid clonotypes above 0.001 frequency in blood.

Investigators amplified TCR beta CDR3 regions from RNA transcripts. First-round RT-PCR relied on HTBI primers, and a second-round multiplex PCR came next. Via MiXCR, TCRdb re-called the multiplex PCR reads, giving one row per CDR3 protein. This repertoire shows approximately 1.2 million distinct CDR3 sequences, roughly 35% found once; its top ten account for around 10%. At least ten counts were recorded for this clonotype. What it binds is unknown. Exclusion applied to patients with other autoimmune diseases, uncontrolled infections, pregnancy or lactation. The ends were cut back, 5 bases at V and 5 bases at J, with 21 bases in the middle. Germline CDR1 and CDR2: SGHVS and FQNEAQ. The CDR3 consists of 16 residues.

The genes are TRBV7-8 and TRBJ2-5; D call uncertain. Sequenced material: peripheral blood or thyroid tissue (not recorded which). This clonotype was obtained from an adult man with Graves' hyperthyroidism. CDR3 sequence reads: CASSLLRARMGETQYF. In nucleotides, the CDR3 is TGTGCCAGCAGCCTCCTGAGAGCGCGTATGGGGGAGACCCAGTACTTC.